The rows below give T cell receptor beta chains drawn from one sample of a study of cytomegalovirus exposure and HLA in healthy donors. Assay used: immunoSEQ multiplex PCR; TCRdb lists only in-frame clones, some missing. The sample lists 200,000 or so clones, 82% seen once, with under 7.5% in the top ten. The sequenced material came from PBMCs. The receptor source for this set is a woman aged 45-65 years in good health and CMV-seropositive. Both conserved end residues are part of each CDR3. D genes are given only for firm matches. The size entry is marked missing in some rows and otherwise reads once, few, many or a size class.

TRBV18,TRBD2,TRBJ2-7,NA,TGTGCCAGCTCACCACCGACTAGCGGGTCCTACGAGCAGTACTTC,CASSPPTSGSYEQYF
TRBV10-3,NA,TRBJ2-3,few,TGTGCCATCAGTGAGGACTCCACAGATACGCAGTATTTT,CAISEDSTDTQYF
TRBV5-1,TRBD2,TRBJ2-1,NA,TGCGCCAGCAGCTTGGTAGCTAGCGGTCAATCGGAGCAGTTCTTC,CASSLVASGQSEQFF
TRBV15,TRBD2,TRBJ2-3,NA,TGTGCCACCAGCGGATCCGGGACTAGCGGGAGCACAGATACGCAGTATTTT,CATSGSGTSGSTDTQYF
TRBV1,NA,TRBJ2-7,NA,TGCACCAGCAGCCAACCAACTAGCGGGGGCATATACGAGCAGTACTTC,CTSSQPTSGGIYEQYF
TRBV2,TRBD1,TRBJ1-3,NA,TGTGCCAGCAGTGGTGGACAGGGGGCGAACACCATATATTTT,CASSGGQGANTIYF
TRBV28,TRBD2,TRBJ2-5,once,TGTGCCAGCAGTCTTACGGGACTAGCGGAAAAGACCCAGTACTTC,CASSLTGLAEKTQYF
TRBV10-3,NA,TRBJ2-3,few,TGTGCCATCAAGGGGGGGGCGATCACAGATACGCAGTATTTT,CAIKGGAITDTQYF
TRBV19,TRBD1,TRBJ2-7,NA,TGTGCCACGGCGGGCAGGGGGCCTTACGAGCAGTACTTC,CATAGRGPYEQYF
TRBV29-1,NA,TRBJ2-7,NA,TGCAGCGTCCGATCAGGACTCCGCTACGAGCAGTACTTC,CSVRSGLRYEQYF
TRBV5-1,NA,TRBJ2-7,NA,TGCGCCAGCAGCCCGGACAGTCCCAGCTCCTACGAGCAGTACTTC,CASSPDSPSSYEQYF
TRBV9,TRBD1,TRBJ1-1,NA,TGTGCCAGCAGCGAGCCCGGGACAGGGATGATTGGGAACACTGAAGCTTTCTTT,CASSEPGTGMIGNTEAFF
TRBV7-8,TRBD2,TRBJ2-4,NA,TGTGCCAGCAGCGGGCGACTAGCGGGGCGGTCTGCAAACAGTCAGTACTTC,CASSGRLAGRSANSQYF
TRBV5-4,TRBD1,TRBJ2-7,NA,TGTGCCAGCAGCCATCCGGGACAGGGGGCTTACGAGCAGTACTTC,CASSHPGQGAYEQYF
TRBV5-1,TRBD1,TRBJ2-2,NA,TGCGCCAGCAGCTTGGTTCCCGTGACAGGGGGCACCGGGGAGCTGTTTTTT,CASSLVPVTGGTGELFF
TRBV7-2,NA,TRBJ1-3,NA,TGTGCCAGCGGGGGCCGATACAGGGACCGACGCTCTGGAAACACCATATATTTT,CASGGRYRDRRSGNTIYF
TRBV7-7,NA,TRBJ2-5,NA,TGTGCCAGCAGCCCTTTGGCCGGCCGGGAAGAGACCCAGTACTTC,CASSPLAGREETQYF
TRBV30,TRBD1,TRBJ2-5,NA,TGTGCCTGGAGAGAGGGGGCGGGAGAGACCCAGTACTTC,CAWREGAGETQYF
TRBV28,NA,TRBJ2-7,NA,TGTGCCAGCGTCAGGGAAAACCCCTACGAGCAGTACTTC,CASVRENPYEQYF
TRBV7-9,TRBD2,TRBJ2-1,NA,TGTGCCAGCAGCTTAGTCGCGGGAGTTAACTATGAGCAGTTCTTC,CASSLVAGVNYEQFF